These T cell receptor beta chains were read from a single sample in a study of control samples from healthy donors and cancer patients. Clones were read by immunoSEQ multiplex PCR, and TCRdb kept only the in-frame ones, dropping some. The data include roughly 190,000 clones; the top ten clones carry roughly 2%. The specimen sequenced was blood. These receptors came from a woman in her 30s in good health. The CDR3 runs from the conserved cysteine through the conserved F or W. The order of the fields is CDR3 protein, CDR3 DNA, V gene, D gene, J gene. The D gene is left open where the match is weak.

CDR3aa: CASSQPSSGGGNEQFF; CDR3nt: TGTGCCAGCAGCCAACCTTCTAGCGGGGGTGGCAATGAGCAGTTCTTC; v_gene: TRBV4-2; d_gene: TRBD2; j_gene: TRBJ2-1
CDR3aa: CASSTRQSQAKNEQFF; CDR3nt: TGTGCCAGCAGCACCAGACAATCCCAAGCTAAAAATGAGCAGTTCTTC; v_gene: TRBV9; d_gene: NA; j_gene: TRBJ2-1
CDR3aa: CASSLEAGYTEAFF; CDR3nt: TGTGCCAGCAGCTTAGAGGCGGGTTACACTGAAGCTTTCTTT; v_gene: TRBV7-6; d_gene: NA; j_gene: TRBJ1-1
CDR3aa: CASSLGRTTYEQYF; CDR3nt: TGTGCCAGCAGCTTAGGGAGAACCACCTACGAGCAGTACTTC; v_gene: TRBV7-2; d_gene: NA; j_gene: TRBJ2-7
CDR3aa: CASSVRTGMNTEAFF; CDR3nt: TGTGCCAGCAGCGTCAGAACAGGAATGAACACTGAAGCTTTCTTT; v_gene: TRBV9; d_gene: NA; j_gene: TRBJ1-1
CDR3aa: CASSQPDRGHEQYF; CDR3nt: TGTGCCAGCAGCCAACCCGACAGGGGACACGAGCAGTACTTC; v_gene: TRBV4-2; d_gene: TRBD1; j_gene: TRBJ2-7
CDR3aa: CASSQERRGNYGYTF; CDR3nt: TGTGCCAGCAGCCAAGAACGCCGGGGGAACTATGGCTACACCTTC; v_gene: TRBV14; d_gene: NA; j_gene: TRBJ1-2
CDR3aa: CASSHTPGTGRPEAFF; CDR3nt: TGTGCCAGCAGCCACACCCCCGGGACAGGGAGGCCTGAAGCTTTCTTT; v_gene: TRBV5-6; d_gene: TRBD1; j_gene: TRBJ1-1
CDR3aa: CASTRLAGGINEQFF; CDR3nt: TGTGCCAGCACCAGACTAGCGGGGGGAATAAATGAGCAGTTCTTC; v_gene: TRBV11-2; d_gene: TRBD2; j_gene: TRBJ2-1
CDR3aa: CASSPSSEIHNYGYTF; CDR3nt: TGTGCCAGCAGCCCGTCTTCTGAGATTCATAACTATGGCTACACCTTC; v_gene: TRBV9; d_gene: NA; j_gene: TRBJ1-2
CDR3aa: CASSLPGLNYGYTF; CDR3nt: TGTGCCAGCAGCTTACCAGGGCTTAACTATGGCTACACCTTC; v_gene: TRBV7-2; d_gene: NA; j_gene: TRBJ1-2
CDR3aa: CASSLASPHGYTF; CDR3nt: TGTGCCAGCAGCTTAGCGTCTCCCCATGGCTACACCTTC; v_gene: TRBV7-9; d_gene: NA; j_gene: TRBJ1-2
CDR3aa: CASSLVVAGEETQYF; CDR3nt: TGCGCCAGCAGCTTGGTAGTAGCGGGGGAAGAGACCCAGTACTTC; v_gene: TRBV5-1; d_gene: TRBD2; j_gene: TRBJ2-5
CDR3aa: CASSLARQVEGRTKNIQYF; CDR3nt: TGTGCCAGCAGCTTGGCGCGACAGGTTGAGGGGAGAACCAAAAACATTCAGTACTTC; v_gene: TRBV5-8; d_gene: NA; j_gene: TRBJ2-4
CDR3aa: CASSPDREPSYEQYF; CDR3nt: TGTGCCAGCAGTCCTGACAGAGAACCCTCCTACGAGCAGTACTTC; v_gene: TRBV6-5; d_gene: NA; j_gene: TRBJ2-7
CDR3aa: CATSSIGQGRGIQYF; CDR3nt: TGTGCCACCAGCAGTATTGGCCAGGGTAGAGGCATTCAGTACTTC; v_gene: TRBV15; d_gene: NA; j_gene: TRBJ2-4
CDR3aa: CASSQELQGGKLFF; CDR3nt: TGCGCCAGCAGCCAAGAACTACAGGGGGGAAAACTGTTTTTT; v_gene: TRBV4-3; d_gene: TRBD1; j_gene: TRBJ1-4
CDR3aa: CASSPQMNQPQHF; CDR3nt: TGTGCCAGCAGCCCACAAATGAATCAGCCCCAGCATTTT; v_gene: TRBV3-1/TRBV3-2; d_gene: NA; j_gene: TRBJ1-5
CDR3aa: CASSKSTGYIAELNTEAFF; CDR3nt: TGTGCCAGCAGTAAGAGCACAGGGTATATTGCCGAATTGAACACTGAAGCTTTCTTT; v_gene: TRBV7-6; d_gene: NA; j_gene: TRBJ1-1
CDR3aa: CASRGTRGANVLTF; CDR3nt: TGTGCCAGCCGTGGGACGCGTGGGGCCAACGTCCTGACTTTC; v_gene: TRBV19; d_gene: NA; j_gene: TRBJ2-6
CDR3aa: CASSFLGQPQHF; CDR3nt: TGTGCCAGCAGCTTTCTTGGGCAGCCCCAGCATTTT; v_gene: TRBV7-2; d_gene: NA; j_gene: TRBJ1-5
CDR3aa: CASSLEGVDGETQYF; CDR3nt: TGCGCCAGCAGCTTGGAGGGGGTGGACGGAGAGACCCAGTACTTC; v_gene: TRBV5-1; d_gene: NA; j_gene: TRBJ2-5
CDR3aa: CASSANGEVGELFF; CDR3nt: TGTGCCAGCAGCGCCAACGGGGAGGTCGGGGAGCTGTTTTTT; v_gene: TRBV12-1; d_gene: NA; j_gene: TRBJ2-2
CDR3aa: CASSEGGPVVETQYF; CDR3nt: TGTGCCAGCAGTGAAGGGGGCCCCGTTGTGGAGACCCAGTACTTC; v_gene: TRBV2; d_gene: NA; j_gene: TRBJ2-5
CDR3aa: CASSRTSGPDNSYNEQFF; CDR3nt: TGTGCCAGCAGCCGGACTAGCGGGCCGGATAACTCCTACAATGAGCAGTTCTTC; v_gene: TRBV11-3; d_gene: TRBD2; j_gene: TRBJ2-1
CDR3aa: CASSPRGRVLGAFF; CDR3nt: TGTGCCAGCAGCCCCCGGGGGCGGGTACTAGGGGCTTTCTTT; v_gene: TRBV21-1; d_gene: NA; j_gene: TRBJ1-1
CDR3aa: CASSSQGRGNQPQHF; CDR3nt: TGTGCCAGCAGCTCGCAGGGTAGGGGCAATCAGCCCCAGCATTTT; v_gene: TRBV7-9; d_gene: NA; j_gene: TRBJ1-5
CDR3aa: CASSRVGGNQPQHF; CDR3nt: TGTGCCAGCAGCAGGGTAGGGGGCAATCAGCCCCAGCATTTT; v_gene: TRBV2; d_gene: NA; j_gene: TRBJ1-5
CDR3aa: CASSPRRGEDTEAFF; CDR3nt: TGTGCCAGCAGTCCGAGGCGGGGTGAGGACACTGAAGCTTTCTTT; v_gene: TRBV6-5; d_gene: NA; j_gene: TRBJ1-1
CDR3aa: CASSYSSSAIDTQYF; CDR3nt: TGTGCCAGCAGTTACTCGAGTTCAGCTATTGATACGCAGTATTTT; v_gene: TRBV6-5; d_gene: NA; j_gene: TRBJ2-3
CDR3aa: CACGGKGAVEAFF; CDR3nt: TGTGCCTGCGGGGGCAAGGGGGCTGTTGAAGCTTTCTTT; v_gene: TRBV28; d_gene: TRBD1; j_gene: TRBJ1-1
CDR3aa: CASSSRTTEAFF; CDR3nt: TGTGCCAGCAGCTCTCGGACAACCGAAGCTTTCTTT; v_gene: TRBV11-1; d_gene: NA; j_gene: TRBJ1-1
CDR3aa: CSVQANNQPQHF; CDR3nt: TGCAGCGTTCAGGCTAACAATCAGCCCCAGCATTTT; v_gene: TRBV29-1; d_gene: NA; j_gene: TRBJ1-5
CDR3aa: CASSQDGASPVYEQYF; CDR3nt: TGTGCCAGCAGCCAAGACGGAGCCTCACCAGTTTACGAGCAGTACTTC; v_gene: TRBV4-2; d_gene: NA; j_gene: TRBJ2-7
CDR3aa: CASSPARTDTQYF; CDR3nt: TGTGCCAGTAGTCCAGCCCGCACAGATACGCAGTATTTT; v_gene: TRBV19; d_gene: NA; j_gene: TRBJ2-3
CDR3aa: CASSLTAEAFF; CDR3nt: TGTGCCAGCAGTTTGACAGCTGAAGCTTTCTTT; v_gene: TRBV12-3/TRBV12-4; d_gene: NA; j_gene: TRBJ1-1
CDR3aa: CAISEIGPNTEAFF; CDR3nt: TGTGCCATCAGTGAGATAGGTCCGAACACTGAAGCTTTCTTT; v_gene: TRBV10-3; d_gene: NA; j_gene: TRBJ1-1
CDR3aa: CASNSRSPGKLFF; CDR3nt: TGTGCCAGTAACAGCCGCAGTCCCGGGAAACTGTTTTTT; v_gene: TRBV19; d_gene: NA; j_gene: TRBJ1-4
CDR3aa: CATSRDPGRNTGELFF; CDR3nt: TGTGCCACCAGCAGAGACCCCGGGAGAAACACCGGGGAGCTGTTTTTT; v_gene: TRBV15; d_gene: NA; j_gene: TRBJ2-2
CDR3aa: CASTPGARVETQYF; CDR3nt: TGTGCCAGCACCCCGGGGGCCAGGGTAGAGACCCAGTACTTC; v_gene: TRBV6-5; d_gene: NA; j_gene: TRBJ2-5
CDR3aa: CATAGEGVSQPQHF; CDR3nt: TGTGCCACCGCCGGGGAGGGCGTCTCTCAGCCCCAGCATTTT; v_gene: TRBV6-5; d_gene: NA; j_gene: TRBJ1-5
CDR3aa: CASSMGIAEAFF; CDR3nt: TGTGCCAGTAGTATGGGCATTGCTGAAGCTTTCTTT; v_gene: TRBV19; d_gene: NA; j_gene: TRBJ1-1
CDR3aa: CASSLDRSNGYTF; CDR3nt: TGTGCCAGCAGCTTAGACAGGTCGAATGGCTACACCTTC; v_gene: TRBV7-2; d_gene: NA; j_gene: TRBJ1-2
CDR3aa: CASSYPGLAGAYNEQFF; CDR3nt: TGTGCCAGCAGTTACCCGGGACTAGCGGGGGCCTACAATGAGCAGTTCTTC; v_gene: TRBV6-2/TRBV6-3; d_gene: TRBD2; j_gene: TRBJ2-1
CDR3aa: CASTKPGGRNEQFF; CDR3nt: TGTGCCAGCACCAAACCGGGGGGGCGCAATGAGCAGTTCTTC; v_gene: TRBV6-5; d_gene: TRBD2; j_gene: TRBJ2-1
CDR3aa: CASRPSTGVTGELFF; CDR3nt: TGTGCCAGCAGACCTTCGACAGGGGTAACCGGGGAGCTGTTTTTT; v_gene: TRBV2; d_gene: TRBD1; j_gene: TRBJ2-2
CDR3aa: CASSSEQGGDQPQHF; CDR3nt: TGTGCCAGCAGTTCGGAACAGGGCGGGGATCAGCCCCAGCATTTT; v_gene: TRBV28; d_gene: NA; j_gene: TRBJ1-5